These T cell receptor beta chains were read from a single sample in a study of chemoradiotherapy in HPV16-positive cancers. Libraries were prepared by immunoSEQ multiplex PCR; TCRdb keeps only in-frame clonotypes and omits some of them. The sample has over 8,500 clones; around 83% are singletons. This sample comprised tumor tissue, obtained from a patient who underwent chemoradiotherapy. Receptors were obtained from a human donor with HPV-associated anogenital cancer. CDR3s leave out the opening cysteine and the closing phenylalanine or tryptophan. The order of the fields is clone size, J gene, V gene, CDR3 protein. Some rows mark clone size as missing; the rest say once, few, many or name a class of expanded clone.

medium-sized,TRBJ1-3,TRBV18,ASSPSPGDTIY
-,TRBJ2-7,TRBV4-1,ASSLGGGYEQY
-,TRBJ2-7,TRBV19,ASSIGTGDHEQY
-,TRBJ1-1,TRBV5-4,ASSIGASGTEAF
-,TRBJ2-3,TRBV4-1,ASSQATDTQY
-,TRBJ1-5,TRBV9,ASSVATQGILYSNQPQH
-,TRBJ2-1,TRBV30,AWSSSGGTRGNEQF
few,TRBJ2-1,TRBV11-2,ASIYIGGGRLYNEQF
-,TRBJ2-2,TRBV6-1,ASSRTTGELF
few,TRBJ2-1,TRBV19,ASSTETSANEQF
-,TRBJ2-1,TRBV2,ASRGRGTL
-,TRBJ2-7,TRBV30,AWTYGGSYEQY
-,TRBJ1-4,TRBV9,ASSASIGTGDYEKLF
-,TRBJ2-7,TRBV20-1,SAKVFHEQY
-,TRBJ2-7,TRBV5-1,ASSLLLAGGNSYEQY
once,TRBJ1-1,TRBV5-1,ASSLTGQGDQAF
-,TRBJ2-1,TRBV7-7,ASSLGGLAGSDEQF
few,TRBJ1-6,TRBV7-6,ASSLRAPGQGNSPLH
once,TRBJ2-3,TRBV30,AWSETSGPTDTQY
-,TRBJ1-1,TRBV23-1,ASSQLLVPEAF
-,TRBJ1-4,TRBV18,ASSQRTGNEKLF
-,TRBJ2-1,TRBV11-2,ASSRRGASGGALEQF
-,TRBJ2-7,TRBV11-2,ASSSAASGRPGEQY
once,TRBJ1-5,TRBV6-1,ASSIWDRENQPQH
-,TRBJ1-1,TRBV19,ASSWDSPTEAF
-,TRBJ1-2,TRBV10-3,AISEAGMNYGYT
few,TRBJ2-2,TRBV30,AWSVPWQGEGGELF
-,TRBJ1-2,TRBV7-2,ASSPGWEYPNYGYT